The clone carrying this TCR beta chain was detected only a few times. This entry comes from a study of patients and donors after allogeneic stem cell transplantation. TCRdb analysed the RT-PCR reads with MiXCR anew, one entry per CDR3 protein. The table records roughly 880,000 distinct CDR3 sequences, roughly 18% of them present only once. This TCR came from a human donor who was either an allogeneic HSCT recipient or a stem cell or donor lymphocyte infusion donor (not recorded which). It is not recorded whose cells these are; they may come from a transplant donor. Sequenced sample: blood, either unsorted or a sorted T cell fraction (not recorded which).

CDR3 region: CASSLWDYNSPLHF. In nucleotides, the CDR3 is TGTGCCAGCAGTCTATGGGACTATAATTCACCCCTCCACTTT. This chain links TRBV12-3 or TRBV12-4 with TRBJ1-6; no definite D call. CDR3 size: 14 residues. Trimming removed 5 bases from V and 3 bases from J, with 8 bases in between.